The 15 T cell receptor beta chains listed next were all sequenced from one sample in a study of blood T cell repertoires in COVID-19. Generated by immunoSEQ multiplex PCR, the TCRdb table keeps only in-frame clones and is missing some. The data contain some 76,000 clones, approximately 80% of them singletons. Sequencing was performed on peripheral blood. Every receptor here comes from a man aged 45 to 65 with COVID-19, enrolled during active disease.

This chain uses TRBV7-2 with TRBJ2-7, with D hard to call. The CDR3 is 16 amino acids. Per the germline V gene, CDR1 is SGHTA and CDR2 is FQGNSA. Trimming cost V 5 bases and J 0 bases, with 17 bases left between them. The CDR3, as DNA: TGTGCCAGCAGCCCCAGAGGCGCGTCTGCCTCCTACGAGCAGTACTTC. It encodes CASSPRGASASYEQYF. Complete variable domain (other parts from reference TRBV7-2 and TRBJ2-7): GAGVSQSPSNKVTEKGKDVELRCDPISGHTALYWYRQSLGQGLEFLIYFQGNSAPDKSGLPSDRFSAERTGGSVSTLTIQRTQQEDSAVYLCASSPRGASASYEQYFGPGTRLTVT.

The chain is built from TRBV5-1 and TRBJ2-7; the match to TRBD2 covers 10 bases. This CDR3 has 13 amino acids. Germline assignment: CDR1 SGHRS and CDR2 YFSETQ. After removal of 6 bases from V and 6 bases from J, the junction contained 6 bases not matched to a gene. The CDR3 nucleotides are TGCGCCAGCACACCTAGCGGGAGCAGCGAGCAGTACTTC. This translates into CASTPSGSSEQYF.

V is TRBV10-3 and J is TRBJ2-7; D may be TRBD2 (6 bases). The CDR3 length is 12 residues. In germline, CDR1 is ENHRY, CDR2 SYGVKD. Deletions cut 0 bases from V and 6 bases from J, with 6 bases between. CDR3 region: CAISESTSEQYF. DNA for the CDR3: TGTGCCATCAGTGAGTCGACTAGCGAGCAGTACTTC.

The CDR3 reads CASSWGQGAGELFF. CDR3 coding DNA: TGTGCCAGCAGTTGGGGACAGGGGGCCGGGGAGCTGTTTTTT. The V and J genes are TRBV27 and TRBJ2-2, with TRBD1 matching over 11 bases. This CDR3 is 14 amino acids long. From germline, CDR1 is MNHEY and CDR2 SMNVEV (reference sequence). Trimming removed 4 bases from V and 6 bases from J; junction bases left unmatched: 1.

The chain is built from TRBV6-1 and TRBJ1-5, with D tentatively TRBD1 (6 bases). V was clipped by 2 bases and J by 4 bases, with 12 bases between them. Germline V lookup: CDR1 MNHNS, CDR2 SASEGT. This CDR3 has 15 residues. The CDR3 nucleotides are TGTGCCAGCAGTGAACAAGGGGGTAGGAATCAGCCCCAGCATTTT. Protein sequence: CASSEQGGRNQPQHF.

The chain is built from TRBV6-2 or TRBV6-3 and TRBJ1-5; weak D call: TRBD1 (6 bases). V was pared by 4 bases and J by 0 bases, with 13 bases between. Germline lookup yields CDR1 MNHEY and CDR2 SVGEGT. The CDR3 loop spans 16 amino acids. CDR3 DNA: TGTGCCAGCAGTTCTATACAGGGTACTAGCAATCAGCCCCAGCATTTT. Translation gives CASSSIQGTSNQPQHF.

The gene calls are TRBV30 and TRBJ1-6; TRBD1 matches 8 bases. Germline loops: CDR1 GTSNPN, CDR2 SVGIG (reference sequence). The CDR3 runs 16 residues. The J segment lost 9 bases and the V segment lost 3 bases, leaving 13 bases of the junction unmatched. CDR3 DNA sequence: TGTGCCTGGAGGAGGGGGAACAGGGGGAAGAGTTCACCCCTCCACTTT. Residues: CAWRRGNRGKSSPLHF.

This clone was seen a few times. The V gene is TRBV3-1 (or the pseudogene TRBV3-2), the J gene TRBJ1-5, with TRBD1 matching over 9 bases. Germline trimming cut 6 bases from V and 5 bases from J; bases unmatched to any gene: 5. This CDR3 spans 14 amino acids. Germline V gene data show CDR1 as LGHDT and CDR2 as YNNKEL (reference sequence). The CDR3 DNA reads TGTGCCAGCAGTTACGGACAGGGGCATCAGCCCCAGCATTTT. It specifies CASSYGQGHQPQHF.

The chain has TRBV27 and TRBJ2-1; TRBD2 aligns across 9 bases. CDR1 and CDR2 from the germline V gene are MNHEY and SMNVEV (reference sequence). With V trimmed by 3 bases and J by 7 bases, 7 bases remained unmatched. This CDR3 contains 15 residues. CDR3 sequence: CASSFRVAGENEQFF. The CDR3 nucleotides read TGTGCCAGCAGTTTTAGGGTAGCGGGAGAGAATGAGCAGTTCTTC.

The CDR3, as DNA: TGCAGTGCTAGTCCTCCTCGCCGAGGCGGTGAGCAGTTCTTC. Its protein product is CSASPPRRGGEQFF. This chain joins TRBV20-1 and TRBJ2-1; D unclear. The V end lost 3 bases, the J end lost 9 bases, and 18 bases lay between the germline ends. This CDR3 has 14 residues. Looked up from germline, CDR1 is DFQATT and CDR2 is SNEGSKA (reference sequence).

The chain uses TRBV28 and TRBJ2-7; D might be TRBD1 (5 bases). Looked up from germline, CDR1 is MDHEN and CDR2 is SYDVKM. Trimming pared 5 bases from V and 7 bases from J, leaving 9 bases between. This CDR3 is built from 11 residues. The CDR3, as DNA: TGTGCCAGCAGTCCTTACAGGGAGCAGTACTTC. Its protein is CASSPYREQYF.

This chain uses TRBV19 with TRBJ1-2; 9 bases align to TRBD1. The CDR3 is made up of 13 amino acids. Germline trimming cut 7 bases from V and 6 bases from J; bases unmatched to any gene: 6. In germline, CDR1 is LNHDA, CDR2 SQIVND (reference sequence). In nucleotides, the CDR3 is TGTGCCAGTACCCCCTGGGACAGGGATGGCTACACCTTC. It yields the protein CASTPWDRDGYTF. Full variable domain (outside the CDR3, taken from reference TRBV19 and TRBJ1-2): DGGITQSPKYLFRKEGQNVTLSCEQNLNHDAMYWYRQDPGQGLRLIYYSQIVNDFQKGDIAEGYSVSREKKESFPLTVTSAQKNPTAFYLCASTPWDRDGYTFGSGTRLTVV.

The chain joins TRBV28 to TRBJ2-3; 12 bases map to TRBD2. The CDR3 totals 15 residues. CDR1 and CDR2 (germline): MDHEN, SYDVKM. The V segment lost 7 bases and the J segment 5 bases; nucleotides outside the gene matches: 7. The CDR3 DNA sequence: TGTGCCAGCAATCCTAGCGGGAGGGCCATAGATACGCAGTATTTT. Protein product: CASNPSGRAIDTQYF.

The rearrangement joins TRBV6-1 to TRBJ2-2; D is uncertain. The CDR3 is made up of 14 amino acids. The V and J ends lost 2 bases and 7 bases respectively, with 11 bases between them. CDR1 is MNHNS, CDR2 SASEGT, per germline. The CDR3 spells CASSELAVHGELFF. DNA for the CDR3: TGTGCCAGCAGTGAACTGGCCGTCCACGGGGAGCTGTTTTTT.

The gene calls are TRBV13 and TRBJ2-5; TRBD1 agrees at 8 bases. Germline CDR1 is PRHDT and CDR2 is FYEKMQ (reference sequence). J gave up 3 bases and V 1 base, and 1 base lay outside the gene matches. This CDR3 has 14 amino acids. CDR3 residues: CASSLADREETQYF. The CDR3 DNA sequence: TGTGCCAGCAGCTTAGCGGACAGGGAAGAGACCCAGTACTTC.